This TCR beta chain appears in the sequencing data of a study of blood T cell repertoires in COVID-19. The wider study: There were acute and convalescent COVID-19 samples, and they came from the United States, Italy and Spain. From T cells, B-cell-depleted T cells, or PBMCs came the material, which was cDNA or gDNA.

With V trimmed by 5 bases and J by 4 bases, 6 bases remained unmatched. This CDR3 comprises 13 residues. Germline V gives CDR1 GTSNPN, CDR2 SVGIG (reference sequence). Original handling: Nucleated cell counts were estimated from reference gene primer amplification. Libraries were prepared by immunoSEQ multiplex PCR; TCRdb keeps only in-frame clonotypes and omits some of them. That table gives V, J and clone size, and the DNA gave D and trimming. The data hold roughly 260,000 clones, with 86% observed a single time. This TCR derives from a man aged 35-49 years who had recovered from COVID-19. The V call is TRBV30, the J call TRBJ2-5; TRBD2 aligns across 8 bases. The sample comprised peripheral blood. The CDR3 loop reads CAWYSGNSETQYF. The CDR3 DNA reads TGTGCCTGGTATAGCGGGAACTCAGAGACCCAGTACTTC.